The 5 T cell receptor beta chains reported below all come from one sample, sequenced in a study of T-cell reconstitution after alpha-beta-depleted transplantation in children. Unique molecular identifiers featured in how the TCRbeta library was prepared. TCRdb processed the PCR reads anew with MiXCR; each CDR3 protein has one entry. The data show about 420,000 distinct CDR3 sequences, with under 13% seen just once and 4.5% to 7% held by the top ten. The material was PBMCs from the stem cell graft donor, obtained from the stem cell graft. All receptors come from a human donor who donated a stem cell graft to a child with acute myeloid leukemia.

This clonotype was seen repeatedly, ten times or more. The gene calls are TRBV29-1 and TRBJ1-5; TRBD1 aligns across 7 bases. Germline V gene sequence: CDR1 SQVTM, CDR2 ANQGSEA. The J segment lost 4 bases and the V segment lost 6 bases, leaving 6 bases of the junction unmatched. This CDR3 has 13 amino acids. CDR3 coding DNA: TGCAGCGTAGGGGGCATGGGAAATCAGCCCCAGCATTTT. It translates to CSVGGMGNQPQHF. The variable domain in full, completed from reference TRBV29-1 and TRBJ1-5, reads SAVISQKPSRDICQRGTSLTIQCQVDSQVTMMFWYRQQPGQSLTLIATANQGSEATYESGFVIDKFPISRPNLTFSTLTVSNMSPEDSSIYLCSVGGMGNQPQHFGDGTRLSIL.

This clonotype appeared a few times. The chain recombines TRBV5-1 with TRBJ2-1, with 7 positions matching TRBD1. V lost 3 bases, J lost 3 bases, and 9 bases stayed unmatched. The length of the CDR3 is 16 residues. CDR1 and CDR2 (germline): SGHRS, YFSETQ. CDR3 region: CASSSTDRTNYNEQFF. In nucleotides, the CDR3 is TGCGCCAGCAGCTCCACGGACAGGACGAACTACAATGAGCAGTTCTTC.

This clonotype was observed a handful of times. J is TRBJ2-1 and V is TRBV6-2 or TRBV6-3; 7 positions agree with TRBD1. The CDR3 loop spans 16 amino acids. Unmatched junction bases numbered 11, after V lost 6 bases and J lost 3 bases. Germline V lookup: CDR1 MNHEY, CDR2 SVGEGT. The CDR3 reads CASSLPGTVFYNEQFF. Written as DNA, the CDR3 is TGTGCCAGCAGCCTTCCGGGGACAGTATTCTACAATGAGCAGTTCTTC.

This clonotype occurred a few times. This chain connects TRBV7-8 to TRBJ1-6; 9 nucleotides align to TRBD1. The V gene end was trimmed by 5 bases and the J gene end by 10 bases; junction bases not matched to a gene: 6. The CDR3 totals 14 residues. The germline V gene has CDR1 SGHVS and CDR2 FQNEAQ. CDR3 region: CASSTGTGQSPLHF. CDR3 coding DNA: TGTGCCAGCAGCACCGGGACAGGGCAATCACCCCTCCACTTT.

J is TRBJ1-1 and V is TRBV5-1, with D possibly being TRBD1 (6 bases). The germline V gene has CDR1 SGHRS and CDR2 YFSETQ. This CDR3 is 16 amino acids long. V lost 4 bases and J 6 bases, leaving 22 bases between the germline ends. In DNA form, the CDR3 reads TGCGCCAGCAGCCCGAGGGGGGCCGGAGCCAACTCTGAAGCTTTCTTT. Amino acids: CASSPRGAGANSEAFF.